The next 6 T cell receptor beta chains were all read from a single sample in a study of T cell clonotyping in hematopoietic cell transplantation (dated by TCRdb to the early 2020s). The library was prepared using the immunoSEQ multiplex PCR assay. Sourced from immuneACCESS, this table was stored by TCRdb with only in-frame sequences that have V and J called. A share of the clones is absent; for the studies checked, an unresolved V gene accounts for under half, and the remainder has no known explanation. Within this sample are 15,000 or so clones, with 71% of them counted one time only. The top ten clonotypes cover around 9.9% of the sample. Sequencing was done on a sample of peripheral blood mononuclear cells. The receptors derive from a woman in her sixties or seventies in good health. Some clones in this sample may be carry-over from other donors' samples.

V gene TRBV30 combines with J gene TRBJ1-5, with a tentative D call TRBD1 (5 bases). CDR1 and CDR2 (germline): GTSNPN, SVGIG (reference sequence). The V end was cut by 3 bases, the J end by 2 bases, with 5 bases between. This CDR3 has 12 residues. The CDR3 DNA is TGTGCCTGGAGACAGGGCAATCAGCCCCAGCATTTT. Protein sequence: CAWRQGNQPQHF.

The chain couples TRBV6-5 to TRBJ1-5; D gene unclear. CDR1 and CDR2 from the germline V gene are MNHEY and SVGAGI. Trimming took off 0 bases at V and 3 bases at J, with 3 bases between the two ends. The CDR3 length is 13 residues. The CDR3 loop is CASSYSTNQPQHF. The CDR3 DNA is TGTGCCAGCAGTTACTCGACCAATCAGCCCCAGCATTTT.

This clone was seen a single time. V is TRBV5-1 and J is TRBJ1-1; D unclear. V lost 5 bases, J lost 5 bases, and 16 bases lay in between. CDR1 SGHRS and CDR2 YFSETQ come from the germline V gene. The CDR3 is 14 residues long. The DNA for the CDR3 is TGCGCCAGCAGGGAAATTGGGCGTCGGACTGAAGCTTTCTTT. Protein sequence: CASREIGRRTEAFF.

V is TRBV2 and J is TRBJ2-7; D remains ambiguous. This CDR3 is built from 14 residues. V shed 6 bases and J shed 2 bases, with 14 bases lying between them. CDR1 and CDR2 (germline): SNHLY, FYNNEI. In DNA form, the CDR3 reads TGTGCCAGCAGGGTCGAAAGTACAGCCTACGAGCAGTACTTC. This sequence encodes CASRVESTAYEQYF.

The chain recombines TRBV5-4 with TRBJ2-1; D is unresolved. From germline, CDR1 is SGHNT and CDR2 YYREEE (reference sequence). This CDR3 is built from 13 residues. V dropped 4 bases and J dropped 12 bases, with 17 bases sitting between them. CDR3 sequence reads: CASSRVGELGQFF. The CDR3 DNA follows: TGTGCCAGCAGCCGCGTTGGAGAACTGGGGCAGTTCTTC.

For the CDR3, the DNA is TGTGCCAGCAGTGACACTAGCCGGAGACGCTACGAGCAGTACTTC. Protein product: CASSDTSRRRYEQYF. This sequence joins TRBV25-1 and TRBJ2-7; TRBD2 might be the D (6 bases). Germline values: CDR1 MGHDK, CDR2 SYGVNS. V dropped 3 bases and J dropped 3 bases, with 15 bases sitting between them. The CDR3 spans 15 residues.